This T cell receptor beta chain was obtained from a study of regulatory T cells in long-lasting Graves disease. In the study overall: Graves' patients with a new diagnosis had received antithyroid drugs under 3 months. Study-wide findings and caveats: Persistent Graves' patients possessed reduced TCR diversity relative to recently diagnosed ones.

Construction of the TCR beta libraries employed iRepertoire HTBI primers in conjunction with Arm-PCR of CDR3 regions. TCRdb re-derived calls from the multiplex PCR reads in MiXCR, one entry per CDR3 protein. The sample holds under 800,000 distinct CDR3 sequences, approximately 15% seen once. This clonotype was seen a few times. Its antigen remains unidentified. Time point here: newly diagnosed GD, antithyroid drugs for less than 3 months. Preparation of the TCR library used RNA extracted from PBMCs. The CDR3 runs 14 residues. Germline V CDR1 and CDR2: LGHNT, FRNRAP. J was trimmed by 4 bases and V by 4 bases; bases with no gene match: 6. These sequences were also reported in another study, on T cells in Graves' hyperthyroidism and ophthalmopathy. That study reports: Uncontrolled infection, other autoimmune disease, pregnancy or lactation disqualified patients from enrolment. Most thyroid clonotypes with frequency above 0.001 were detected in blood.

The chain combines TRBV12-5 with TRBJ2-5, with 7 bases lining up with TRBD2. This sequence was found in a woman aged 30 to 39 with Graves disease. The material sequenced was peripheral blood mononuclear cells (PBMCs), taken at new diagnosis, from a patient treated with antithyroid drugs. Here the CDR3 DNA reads TGTGCTAGTGGTTACGGCGGGGGAGGAGAGACCCAGTACTTC. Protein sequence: CASGYGGGGETQYF.